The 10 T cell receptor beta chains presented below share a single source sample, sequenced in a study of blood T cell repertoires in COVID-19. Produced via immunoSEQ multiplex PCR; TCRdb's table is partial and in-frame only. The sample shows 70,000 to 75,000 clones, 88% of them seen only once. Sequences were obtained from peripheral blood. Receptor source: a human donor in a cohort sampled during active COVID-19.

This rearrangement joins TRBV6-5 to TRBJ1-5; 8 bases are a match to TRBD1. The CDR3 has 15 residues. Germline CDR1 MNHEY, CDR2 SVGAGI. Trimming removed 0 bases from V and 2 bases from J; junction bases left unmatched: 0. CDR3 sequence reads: CASSYSTGGNQPQHF. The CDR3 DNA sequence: TGTGCCAGCAGTTACTCGACAGGGGGCAATCAGCCCCAGCATTTT.

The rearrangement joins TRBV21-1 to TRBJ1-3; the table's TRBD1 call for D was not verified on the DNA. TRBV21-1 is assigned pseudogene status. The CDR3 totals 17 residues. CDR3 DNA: TGTGCCAGCAGCAAAGAGAATGGCAGGGGGACTGGAAACACCATATATTTT. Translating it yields CASSKENGRGTGNTIYF.

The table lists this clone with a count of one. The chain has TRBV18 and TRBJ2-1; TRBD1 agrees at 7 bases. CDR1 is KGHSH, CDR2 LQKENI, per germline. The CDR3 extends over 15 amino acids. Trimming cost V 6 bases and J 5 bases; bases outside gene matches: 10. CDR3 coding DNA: TGTGCCAGCTCCACGATCGGGACAGCTCACAATGAGCAGTTCTTC. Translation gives CASSTIGTAHNEQFF.

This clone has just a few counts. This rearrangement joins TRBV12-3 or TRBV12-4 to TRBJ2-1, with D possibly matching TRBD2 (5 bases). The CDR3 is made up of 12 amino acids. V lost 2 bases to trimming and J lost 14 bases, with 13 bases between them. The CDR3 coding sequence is TGTGCCAGCAGTTTATTAGGAGGAATTGAGTTCTTC. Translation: CASSLLGGIEFF.

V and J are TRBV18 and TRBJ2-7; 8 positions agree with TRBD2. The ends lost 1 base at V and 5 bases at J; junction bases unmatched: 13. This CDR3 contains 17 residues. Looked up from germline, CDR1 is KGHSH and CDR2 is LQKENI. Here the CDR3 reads CASSPRVGAAGANEQYF. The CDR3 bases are TGTGCCAGCTCACCACGGGTAGGGGCAGCGGGGGCCAACGAGCAGTACTTC. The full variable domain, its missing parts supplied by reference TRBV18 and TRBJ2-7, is NAGVMQNPRHLVRRRGQEARLRCSPMKGHSHVYWYRQLPEEGLKFMVYLQKENIIDESGMPKERFSAEFPKEGPSILRIQQVVRGDSAAYFCASSPRVGAAGANEQYFGPGTRLTVT.

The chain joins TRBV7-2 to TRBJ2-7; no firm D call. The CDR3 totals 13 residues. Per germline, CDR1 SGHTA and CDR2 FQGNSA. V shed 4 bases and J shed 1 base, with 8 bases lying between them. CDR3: CASSSTMSYEQYF. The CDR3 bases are TGTGCCAGCAGCTCAACAATGTCCTACGAGCAGTACTTC.

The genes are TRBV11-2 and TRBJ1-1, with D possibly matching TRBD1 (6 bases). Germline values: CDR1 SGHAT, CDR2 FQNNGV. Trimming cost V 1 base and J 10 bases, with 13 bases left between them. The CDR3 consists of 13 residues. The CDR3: CASSLARQVGAFF. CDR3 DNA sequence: TGTGCCAGCAGCTTAGCTAGACAGGTGGGAGCTTTCTTT.

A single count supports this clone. CDR3 region: CASSETSGIGEQYF. In DNA, the CDR3 is TGTGCCAGCAGTGAGACTAGCGGGATAGGCGAGCAGTACTTC. The chain joins TRBV25-1 to TRBJ2-7; TRBD2 aligns across 11 bases. Trimming removed 3 bases from V and 6 bases from J; junction bases left unmatched: 4. Germline CDR1 MGHDK, CDR2 SYGVNS. The CDR3 loop spans 14 amino acids.

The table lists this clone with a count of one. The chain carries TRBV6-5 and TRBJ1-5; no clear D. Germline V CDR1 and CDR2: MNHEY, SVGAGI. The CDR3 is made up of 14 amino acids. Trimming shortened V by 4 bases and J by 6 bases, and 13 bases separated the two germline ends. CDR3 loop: CASSSEGRGQPQHF. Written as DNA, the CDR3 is TGTGCCAGCAGTTCCGAGGGTCGGGGTCAGCCCCAGCATTTT.

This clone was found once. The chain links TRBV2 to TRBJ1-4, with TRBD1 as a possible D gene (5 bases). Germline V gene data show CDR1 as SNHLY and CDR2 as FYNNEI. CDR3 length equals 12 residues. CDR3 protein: CVSRDFNEKLFF. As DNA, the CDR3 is TGTGTGTCCCGGGACTTTAATGAAAAACTGTTTTTT.